The count of the clone carrying this T cell receptor (beta chain) is one. Using RNA transcripts as the source, TCR beta CDR3 regions were amplified. Using the HTBI primer set, a first-round RT-PCR was run on the TCR CDR3. From the multiplex PCR reads, TCRdb called clonotypes with MiXCR, one entry per CDR3 protein. The table shows nearly 600,000 distinct CDR3 sequences, with approximately 15% occurring only once. The sample originates from a study of T cells in Graves' hyperthyroidism and ophthalmopathy. CDR3 length: 13 amino acids. Trimming took 6 bases from V and 8 from J, leaving 16 bases between them. Germline V lookup: CDR1 LGHDT, CDR2 YNNKEL (reference sequence).

The V gene is TRBV3-1, the J gene TRBJ2-5; D not resolved. The receptor comes from a woman in her thirties with Graves' hyperthyroidism that later progressed to Graves' ophthalmopathy. Sequencing input: blood. The CDR3 protein is CASSPRTRDTQYF. For the CDR3, the DNA is TGTGCCAGCAGTCCTAGGACCCGAGATACCCAGTACTTC.